This T cell receptor beta chain was profiled in a study of OX40 agonist ivuxolimab in advanced cancers. At the level of the study: Partial responses were achieved by three patients: one hepatocellular carcinoma, two cutaneous melanoma.

In the case of this clone: Its antigen is not known.

With V trimmed by 5 bases and J by 2 bases, 4 bases remained unmatched. The CDR3 has 14 amino acids. The germline gives CDR1 SGHVS, CDR2 FQNEAQ. The investigators sampled blood at baseline, at cycle 4 day 1, and at cycle 7 day 1. Overall study findings and caveats: Some of the nonresponding patients also showed low levels of normalized T-cell clonal expansion.

Clones were sequenced by immunoSEQ multiplex PCR, and TCRdb holds only the in-frame ones, with some missing. The repertoire holds over 75,000 clones, with roughly 92% as singletons. The sample was CD4+ or CD8+ T cells sorted from blood, taken in a trial of the OX40 agonist ivuxolimab. This sequence joins TRBV7-8 and TRBJ2-3, with 7 bases identical to TRBD2. This sequence originates from an adult with an advanced solid tumor such as melanoma, head and neck, liver or kidney cancer. The CDR3 sequence is CASSLGTNTDTQYF. Written as DNA, the CDR3 is TGTGCCAGCAGCCTTGGGACTAACACAGATACGCAGTATTTT.